Given below is one TCR beta chain in context. The antigen remains undetermined. The data stem from a study of cytomegalovirus exposure and HLA in healthy donors. The junction had 7 bases not matched to a gene; V was cut back by 5 bases and J by 6 bases. The germline gives CDR1 MNHEY, CDR2 SVGAGI. The CDR3 runs to 14 residues. The PCR ran on 60 Vbeta and 13 Jbeta primers. Data came from immunoSEQ multiplex PCR; TCRdb stores just in-frame clones and leaves some out. The profile shows 95,000 to 100,000 clones, around 77% of them singletons. The study's findings and limits: Cytomegalovirus association was assigned to approximately 180 TCR beta chains.

This TCR came from a female donor in good health and CMV-seronegative. This chain uses TRBV6-5 with TRBJ1-1; 9 bases map to TRBD1. Material for sequencing was PBMCs. The chain's CDR3 is CASSVPQGAPEAFF. The CDR3 DNA reads TGTGCCAGCAGTGTCCCACAGGGGGCCCCTGAAGCTTTCTTT.